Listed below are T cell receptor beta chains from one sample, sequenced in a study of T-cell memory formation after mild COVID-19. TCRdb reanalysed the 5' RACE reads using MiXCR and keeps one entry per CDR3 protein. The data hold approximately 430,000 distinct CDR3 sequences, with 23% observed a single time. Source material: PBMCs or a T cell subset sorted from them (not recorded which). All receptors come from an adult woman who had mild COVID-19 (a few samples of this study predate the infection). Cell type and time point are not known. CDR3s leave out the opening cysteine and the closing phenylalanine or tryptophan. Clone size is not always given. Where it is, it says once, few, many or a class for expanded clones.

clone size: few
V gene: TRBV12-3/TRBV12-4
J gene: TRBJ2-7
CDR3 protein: ASSLSTTYEQY

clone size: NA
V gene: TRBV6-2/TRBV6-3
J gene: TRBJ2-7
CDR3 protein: ASTNPGRRIYEQY

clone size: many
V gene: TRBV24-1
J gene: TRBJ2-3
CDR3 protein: ATSDPHHGTDTQY

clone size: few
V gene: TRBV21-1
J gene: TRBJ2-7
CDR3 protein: ASSKAEGRGRPQ

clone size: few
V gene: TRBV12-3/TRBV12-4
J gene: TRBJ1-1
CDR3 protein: ASRRPTGNTEAF

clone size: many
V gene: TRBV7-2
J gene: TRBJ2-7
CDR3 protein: ASSLGGQGSYEQY

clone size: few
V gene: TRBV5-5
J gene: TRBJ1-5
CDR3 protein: ASSFGLLLGSNQPQH

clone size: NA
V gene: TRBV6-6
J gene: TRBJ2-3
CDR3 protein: ASGVLVGTDTQY

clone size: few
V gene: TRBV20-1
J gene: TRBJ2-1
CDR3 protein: SARVTSGSDEQF

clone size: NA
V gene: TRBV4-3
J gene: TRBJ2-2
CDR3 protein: ASSQEAGGLAGWSTGELF

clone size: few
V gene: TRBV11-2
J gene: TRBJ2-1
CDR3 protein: ASSLVVAGGQSEQF

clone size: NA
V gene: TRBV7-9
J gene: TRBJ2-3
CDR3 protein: ASGEGRTDTQY

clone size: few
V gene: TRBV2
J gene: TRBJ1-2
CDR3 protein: ASSEDPVLSYGYT

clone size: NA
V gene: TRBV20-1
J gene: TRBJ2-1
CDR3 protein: SARDLESSYNEQF

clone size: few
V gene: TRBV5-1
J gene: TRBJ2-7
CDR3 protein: ASSKTGDVAEQY

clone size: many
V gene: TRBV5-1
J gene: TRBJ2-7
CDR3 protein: ASSLGSGEQY

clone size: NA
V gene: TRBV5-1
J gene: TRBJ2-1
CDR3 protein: ASSWEGTDNEQF

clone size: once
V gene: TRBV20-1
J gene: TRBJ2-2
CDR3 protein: SARDFTTGELF

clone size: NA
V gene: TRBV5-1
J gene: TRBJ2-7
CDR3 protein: ASSVGPSGEDYEQY

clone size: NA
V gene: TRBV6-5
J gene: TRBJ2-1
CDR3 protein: ASSYTTGTVSYNEQF

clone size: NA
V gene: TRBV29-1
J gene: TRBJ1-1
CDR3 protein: SVVTGAAIEAF

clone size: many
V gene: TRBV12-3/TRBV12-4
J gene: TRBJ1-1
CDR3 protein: ASSRIGRAEAF